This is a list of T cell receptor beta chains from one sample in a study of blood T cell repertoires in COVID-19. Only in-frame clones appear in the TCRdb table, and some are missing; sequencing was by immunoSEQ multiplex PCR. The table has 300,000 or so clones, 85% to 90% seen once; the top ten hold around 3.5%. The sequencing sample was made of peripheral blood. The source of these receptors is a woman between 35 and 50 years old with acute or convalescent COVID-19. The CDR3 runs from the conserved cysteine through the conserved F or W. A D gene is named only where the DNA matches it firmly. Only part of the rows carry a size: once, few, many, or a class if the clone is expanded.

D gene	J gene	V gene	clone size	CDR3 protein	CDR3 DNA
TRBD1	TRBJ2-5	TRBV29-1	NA	CSVDRGSGETQYF	TGCAGCGTGGACAGGGGGAGTGGGGAGACCCAGTACTTC
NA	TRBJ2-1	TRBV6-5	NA	CATNRIGSYNEQFF	TGTGCCACCAACAGGATCGGGTCTTACAATGAGCAGTTCTTC
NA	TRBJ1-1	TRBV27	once	CASSIGTEAFF	TGTGCCAGCAGTATCGGGACAGAAGCTTTCTTT
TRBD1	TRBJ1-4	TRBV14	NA	CASSRGTGETVF	TGTGCCAGCAGCCGAGGGACAGGAGAAACTGTTTTT
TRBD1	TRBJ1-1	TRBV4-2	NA	CASSQERTGVREAFF	TGTGCCAGCAGCCAAGAGAGGACAGGGGTTAGGGAAGCTTTCTTT
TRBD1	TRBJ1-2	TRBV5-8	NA	CASSSPGGYGYTF	TGTGCCAGCAGCTCGCCAGGGGGTTATGGCTACACCTTC
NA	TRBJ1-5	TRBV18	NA	CASSPGAAGNQPQHF	TGTGCCAGCTCACCCGGCGCGGCAGGCAATCAGCCCCAGCATTTT
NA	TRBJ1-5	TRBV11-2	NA	CASSPGSSQPQHF	TGTGCCAGCAGCCCAGGGTCGAGTCAGCCCCAGCATTTT
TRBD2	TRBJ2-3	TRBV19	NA	CASQDPRGGPGDTQYF	TGTGCCAGCCAAGACCCGCGGGGGGGCCCCGGAGATACGCAGTATTTT
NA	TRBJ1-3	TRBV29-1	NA	CSVAGSSGNTIYF	TGCAGCGTTGCCGGGAGCTCTGGAAACACCATATATTTT
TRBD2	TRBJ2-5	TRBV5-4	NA	CASSPGGAGGEETQYF	TGTGCCAGCAGCCCAGGAGGAGCGGGGGGGGAAGAGACCCAGTACTTC
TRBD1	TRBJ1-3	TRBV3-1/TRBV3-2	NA	CASSRQGYSGNTIYF	TGTGCCAGCAGCCGACAGGGATACTCTGGAAACACCATATATTTT
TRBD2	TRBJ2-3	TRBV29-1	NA	CSVAGGMKGTQYF	TGCAGCGTTGCGGGAGGAATGAAGGGAACGCAGTATTTT
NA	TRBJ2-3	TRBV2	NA	CASSEATRGGDTQYF	TGTGCCAGCAGTGAAGCAACCAGGGGCGGAGATACGCAGTATTTT
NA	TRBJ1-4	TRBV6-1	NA	CASSEAPGEKLFF	TGTGCCAGCAGTGAAGCTCCGGGAGAAAAACTGTTTTTT
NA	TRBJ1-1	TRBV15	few	CATSRADSYGTEAFF	TGTGCCACCAGCAGGGCGGACAGTTATGGGACTGAAGCTTTCTTT
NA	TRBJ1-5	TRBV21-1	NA	CASSKRGEGLSNQPQHF	TGTGCCAGCAGCAAAAGGGGGGAGGGGCTTAGCAATCAGCCCCAGCATTTT
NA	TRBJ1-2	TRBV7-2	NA	CASSLGHRSFYYTF	TGTGCCAGCAGCTTAGGACACCGAAGCTTCTACTACACCTTC
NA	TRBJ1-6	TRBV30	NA	CAWSVLAGSHNSPLHF	TGTGCCTGGAGTGTATTAGCTGGGAGTCATAATTCACCCCTCCACTTT
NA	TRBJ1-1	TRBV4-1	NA	CASSQDLGGNTEAFF	TGCGCCAGCAGCCAAGATTTAGGAGGGAACACTGAAGCTTTCTTT
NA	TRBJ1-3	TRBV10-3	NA	CAISVSPRAGNTIYF	TGTGCCATCAGTGTTTCCCCCCGGGCTGGAAACACCATATATTTT
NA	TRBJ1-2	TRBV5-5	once	CASSLGAGNYGYTF	TGTGCCAGCAGCTTGGGAGCAGGGAACTATGGCTACACCTTC
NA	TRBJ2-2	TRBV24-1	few	CATSWSGVGTGELFF	TGTGCCACCAGCTGGTCAGGGGTAGGGACCGGGGAGCTGTTTTTT
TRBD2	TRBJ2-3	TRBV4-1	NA	CASSLPGFSAGGQGDTQYF	TGCGCCAGCAGCCTCCCTGGATTTAGTGCGGGGGGGCAGGGAGATACGCAGTATTTT
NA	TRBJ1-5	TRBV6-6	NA	CASRKNLDQPQHF	TGTGCCAGCAGGAAAAACTTGGATCAGCCCCAGCATTTT
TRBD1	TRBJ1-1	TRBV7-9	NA	CASSAARGLNTEAFF	TGTGCCAGCAGCGCGGCCAGGGGGTTGAACACTGAAGCTTTCTTT
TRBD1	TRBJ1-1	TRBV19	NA	CASSLMGTDYMNTEAFF	TGTGCCAGTAGCTTGATGGGGACAGATTATATGAACACTGAAGCTTTCTTT
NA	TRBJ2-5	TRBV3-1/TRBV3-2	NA	CASSQETPQQETQYF	TGTGCCAGCAGCCAAGAGACACCACAGCAAGAGACCCAGTACTTC
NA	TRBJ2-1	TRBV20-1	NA	CSPELANEQFF	TGCAGTCCTGAGCTAGCCAATGAGCAGTTCTTC
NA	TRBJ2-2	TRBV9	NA	CASSGRGGTGELFF	TGTGCCAGCAGCGGAAGGGGGGGCACCGGGGAGCTGTTTTTT
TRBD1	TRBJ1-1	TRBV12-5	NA	CASGLVRVLYRGMNTEAFF	TGTGCTAGTGGTTTGGTACGGGTCCTGTACAGGGGGATGAACACTGAAGCTTTCTTT
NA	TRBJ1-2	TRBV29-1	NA	CSVEVASNYGYTF	TGCAGCGTTGAGGTAGCTAGCAACTATGGCTACACCTTC
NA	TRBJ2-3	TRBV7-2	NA	CASSLSPAADTQYF	TGTGCCAGCAGCTTGTCCCCGGCGGCAGATACGCAGTATTTT
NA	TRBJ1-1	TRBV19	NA	CASSMGGTEAFF	TGTGCCAGTAGTATGGGGGGGACTGAAGCTTTCTTT
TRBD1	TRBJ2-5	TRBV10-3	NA	CAIRRTGPETQYF	TGTGCCATCAGGAGGACAGGGCCTGAGACCCAGTACTTC
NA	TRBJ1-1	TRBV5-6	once	CASSLGLGNTEAFF	TGTGCCAGCAGCTTGGGACTGGGGAACACTGAAGCTTTCTTT
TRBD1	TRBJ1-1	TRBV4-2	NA	CASSQPGTGGRGNTEAFF	TGTGCCAGCAGCCAACCCGGGACAGGGGGCAGAGGCAACACTGAAGCTTTCTTT
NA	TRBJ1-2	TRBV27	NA	CASSLFGPGRGGYTF	TGTGCCAGCAGTTTATTCGGACCCGGAAGGGGTGGCTACACCTTC
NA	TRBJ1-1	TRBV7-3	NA	CASSVGPGNTEAFF	TGTGCCAGCAGCGTTGGGCCAGGGAACACTGAAGCTTTCTTT
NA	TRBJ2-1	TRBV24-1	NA	CATSAGFGASDEQFF	TGTGCCACCAGTGCAGGGTTTGGGGCGAGCGATGAGCAGTTCTTC
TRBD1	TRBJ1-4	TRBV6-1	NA	CASSERGRRNGEKLFF	TGTGCCAGCAGTGAAAGGGGGCGAAGGAATGGTGAAAAACTGTTTTTT
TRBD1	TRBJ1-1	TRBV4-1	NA	CASSQPGGRTEAFF	TGCGCCAGCAGCCAACCAGGGGGAAGGACTGAAGCTTTCTTT
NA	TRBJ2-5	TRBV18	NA	CASSPGGHQGETQYF	TGTGCCAGCTCACCAGGGGGACACCAGGGGGAGACCCAGTACTTC
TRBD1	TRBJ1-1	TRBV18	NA	CASSPRQGSNTEAFF	TGTGCCAGCTCACCCAGACAGGGGTCTAACACTGAAGCTTTCTTT
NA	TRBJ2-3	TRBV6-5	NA	CASIPAGDTDTQYF	TGTGCCAGCATCCCGGCAGGGGACACAGATACGCAGTATTTT
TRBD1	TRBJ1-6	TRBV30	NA	CAWDSDRGMRHNSPLHF	TGTGCCTGGGATTCTGACAGGGGAATGAGACATAATTCACCCCTCCACTTT
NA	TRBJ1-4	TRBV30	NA	CAWSVLAGRGEKLFF	TGTGCCTGGAGTGTACTGGCAGGGCGGGGCGAAAAACTGTTTTTT
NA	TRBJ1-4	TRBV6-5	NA	CATTGGAGEKLFF	TGTGCAACGACGGGGGGGGCGGGAGAAAAACTGTTTTTT
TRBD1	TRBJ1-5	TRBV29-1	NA	CSVDAEGAAQHF	TGCAGCGTTGATGCGGAGGGGGCGGCCCAGCATTTT
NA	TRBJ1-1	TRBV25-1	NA	CASRETLNRAEAFF	TGTGCCAGCAGGGAAACCCTGAATAGAGCCGAAGCTTTCTTT
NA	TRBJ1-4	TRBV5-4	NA	CASSLDLGAATNEKLFF	TGTGCCAGCAGCTTGGATCTGGGAGCCGCAACTAATGAAAAACTGTTTTTT
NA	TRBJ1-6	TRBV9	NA	CASSITPLGYSPLHF	TGTGCCAGCAGCATAACTCCCCTCGGGTATTCACCCCTCCACTTT
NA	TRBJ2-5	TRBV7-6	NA	CASSLVGGAQETQYF	TGTGCCAGCAGCTTAGTGGGCGGGGCCCAAGAGACCCAGTACTTC
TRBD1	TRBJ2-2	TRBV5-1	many	CASSPRTGGSTGELFF	TGCGCCAGCAGCCCTAGGACAGGGGGCAGTACTGGGGAGCTGTTTTTT
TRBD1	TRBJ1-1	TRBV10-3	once	CAISDTGTAEAFF	TGTGCCATCAGTGACACCGGGACAGCTGAAGCTTTCTTT